The next 14 T cell receptor beta chains were all read from a single sample in a study of STAT5B mutations in CD4+ large granular lymphocyte leukemia. Method: immunoSEQ multiplex PCR; TCRdb's copy keeps in-frame clones and lacks some. Of about 46,000 clones listed, about 86% were seen once; the top ten hold roughly 0.35%. The sample was CD4+ T cells from blood buffy coats. The receptors stem from a human donor in good health.

The gene calls are TRBV9 and TRBJ2-7, with a possible D match to TRBD2 (6 bases). Looked up from germline, CDR1 is SGDLS and CDR2 is YYNGEE. Trimming stripped 0 bases from V and 3 bases from J, with 10 bases between. This CDR3 region has 14 residues. In nucleotides, the CDR3 is TGTGCCAGCAGCGTAGCGGGGACTGGCTACGAGCAGTACTTC. Its protein product is CASSVAGTGYEQYF.

The chain couples TRBV10-3 to TRBJ2-3; 8 nucleotides line up with TRBD2. V lost 4 bases and J lost 0; bases outside the gene matches: 0. The germline V gene has CDR1 ENHRY and CDR2 SYGVKD. The CDR3 is made up of 14 amino acids. The CDR3 coding sequence is TGTGCCATCAGTGCTAGCGGGAGCACAGATACGCAGTATTTT. Its translation is CAISASGSTDTQYF.

The chain has TRBV19 and TRBJ2-7; D call uncertain. V gave up 10 bases and J gave up 0 bases, with 16 bases separating them. The CDR3 sequence is 14 residues long. Germline CDR1 reads LNHDA; CDR2 reads SQIVND (reference sequence). CDR3 amino acids: CATKAKVSSYEQYF. CDR3 nucleotide sequence: TGTGCCACTAAGGCGAAGGTAAGCTCCTACGAGCAGTACTTC.

This chain links TRBV19 with TRBJ1-1; 7 nucleotides line up with TRBD1. Germline CDR1 is LNHDA and CDR2 is SQIVND (reference sequence). The CDR3 extends over 16 amino acids. V shed 6 bases and J 0 bases; nucleotides not matched to a gene: 10. DNA for the CDR3: TGTGCCAGTAGGGACAACAGGGGTCTCATGAACACTGAAGCTTTCTTT. Translating it yields CASRDNRGLMNTEAFF.

This clone was seen a handful of times. This chain connects TRBV4-1 to TRBJ2-2, with D hard to call. The V and J ends lost 0 bases and 9 bases respectively, with 5 bases between them. Germline V CDR1 and CDR2: MGHRA, YSYEKL. The CDR3 extends over 12 amino acids. For the CDR3, the DNA is TGCGCCAGCAGCCAAGATGGGAGGGAGCTGTTTTTT. Amino acid sequence: CASSQDGRELFF.

CDR3 protein: CASSLTGEVTEAFF. The DNA for the CDR3 is TGCGCCAGCAGCTTAACCGGGGAGGTCACTGAAGCTTTCTTT. The chain uses TRBV5-1 and TRBJ1-1; D gene unclear. The germline CDR1 and CDR2 sequences are SGHRS and YFSETQ. This CDR3 region has 14 residues. V was shortened by 2 bases and J by 4 bases, with 12 bases between the two germline ends.

The chain carries TRBV5-1 and TRBJ2-2; D is undetermined. The V and J ends lost 0 bases and 4 bases respectively, with 13 bases between them. CDR1 SGHRS and CDR2 YFSETQ come from the germline V gene. The CDR3 runs to 16 residues. The CDR3 protein is CASSLGLRRPTGELFF. The CDR3 nucleotides read TGCGCCAGCAGCTTGGGCCTTAGAAGGCCCACCGGGGAGCTGTTTTTT.

The V gene is TRBV7-3, the J gene TRBJ2-1; D may be TRBD1 (5 bases). In germline, CDR1 is SGHTA, CDR2 FQGTGA. The CDR3 totals 13 residues. Trimming left V 4 bases short and J 9 bases short, with 13 bases between. The CDR3 DNA sequence: TGTGCCAGCAGCTCGATCCTCCAGGGTGAGCAGTTCTTC. Protein sequence: CASSSILQGEQFF.

The V and J genes are TRBV11-2 and TRBJ1-1; D not resolved. CDR3 length: 14 residues. V lost 3 bases and J lost 3, with 11 bases in between. Germline lookup yields CDR1 SGHAT and CDR2 FQNNGV. CDR3: CASSFSGWDTEAFF. CDR3 nucleotides: TGTGCCAGCAGCTTTTCGGGTTGGGACACTGAAGCTTTCTTT.

The chain employs TRBV5-4 and TRBJ1-6; possibly TRBD1 for D (6 bases). Looked up from germline, CDR1 is SGHNT and CDR2 is YYREEE (reference sequence). This CDR3 has 15 amino acids. Trimming took off 4 bases at V and 10 bases at J, with 18 bases between the two ends. DNA of the CDR3: TGTGCCAGCAGCCCCCGGACAGTTTCGATCTCACCCCTCCACTTT. Residues: CASSPRTVSISPLHF.

This rearrangement joins TRBV5-6 to TRBJ2-7; 7 nucleotides align to TRBD2. Germline CDR1 SGHDT, CDR2 YYEEEE. This CDR3 spans 19 amino acids. With V trimmed by 0 bases and J by 4 bases, 19 bases remained unmatched. The CDR3 DNA sequence: TGTGCCAGCAGCTTGGTTTATGGGGGGGATCTCCAGGTTTATTACGAGCAGTACTTC. Protein sequence: CASSLVYGGDLQVYYEQYF.

V and J are TRBV25-1 and TRBJ2-2; D is tentatively TRBD1 or TRBD2 (5 bases each). Germline CDR1 MGHDK, CDR2 SYGVNS. The CDR3 loop spans 18 amino acids. The V end was cut by 8 bases, the J end by 4 bases, with 26 bases between. CDR3 sequence (DNA): TGTGCCAGCGGCTCCGCGGGCAGCTCAAAGAGGGGCACCGGGGAGCTGTTTTTT. Its protein is CASGSAGSSKRGTGELFF.

The chain joins TRBV5-4 to TRBJ2-1; D call uncertain. The germline CDR1 and CDR2 sequences are SGHNT and YYREEE (reference sequence). The germline V and J ends were trimmed by 4 bases and 6 bases, with 8 bases remaining between them. The CDR3 loop spans 12 amino acids. In DNA form, the CDR3 reads TGTGCCAGCAGCCATCCAGGCAATGAGCAGTTCTTC. Translation gives CASSHPGNEQFF.

The CDR3 DNA follows: TGCGCCAGCAGTCTCAAGGGACGTCAGTATAATTCACCCCTCCACTTT. It encodes CASSLKGRQYNSPLHF. V is TRBV23-1 and J is TRBJ1-6, with TRBD1 as a possible D gene (5 bases). TRBV23-1 is annotated as an ORF whose role is uncertain. V was clipped by 4 bases and J by 4 bases, with 14 bases between them. CDR3 length: 16 residues.